One and the same sample provided the 21 T cell receptor beta chains below, sequenced in a study of blood T cell repertoires in COVID-19. Profiling relied on immunoSEQ multiplex PCR, and the TCRdb table lists in-frame clones only, not all of them. This sample has 210,000 or so clones; 80% occur once, and the top ten carry 6.5% to 9%. The sequenced sample consisted of PBMCs or T cells enriched from blood (not recorded which). The receptors originated from a middle-aged woman with acute COVID-19.

The chain recombines TRBV19 with TRBJ2-1; 13 bases line up with TRBD2. Looked up from germline, CDR1 is LNHDA and CDR2 is SQIVND (reference sequence). The CDR3 sequence is 17 residues long. Trimming cost V 5 bases and J 0 bases; bases outside gene matches: 4. The CDR3 bases are TGTGCCAGTAGTCCCGGGACTAGCGGGATCTCCTACAATGAGCAGTTCTTC. It translates to CASSPGTSGISYNEQFF.

In nucleotides, the CDR3 is TGCAGCGTTGAAGTTCAGGGTTTTTATGGCTACACCTTC. It is translated as CSVEVQGFYGYTF. The gene calls are TRBV29-1 and TRBJ1-2; TRBD1 is a possible D gene (5 bases). CDR1 SQVTM and CDR2 ANQGSEA come from the germline V gene. The CDR3 spans 13 residues. The V end was cut by 1 base, the J end by 5 bases, with 11 bases between.

This chain uses TRBV19 with TRBJ1-4; 8 bases fit TRBD1. The ends lost 3 bases at V and 6 bases at J; junction bases unmatched: 0. From germline, CDR1 is LNHDA and CDR2 SQIVND (reference sequence). This CDR3 has 13 residues. The CDR3 DNA is TGTGCCAGTAGTATGGACAGGGATGAAAAACTGTTTTTT. Translating gives CASSMDRDEKLFF.

The rearrangement joins TRBV3-1 (or the pseudogene TRBV3-2) to TRBJ2-1, with 8 bases that match TRBD2. Germline V gene lookup returns CDR1 LGHDT and CDR2 YNNKEL (reference sequence). The CDR3 has 13 residues. Trimming at V came to 2 bases and at J to 14 bases, leaving 8 bases not matched to a gene. CDR3 bases: TGTGCCAGCAGCCAATCCCGGGAGGGGAGGAAGTTCTTC. Translating it yields CASSQSREGRKFF.

The DNA of the CDR3 is TGTGCCAGCTCACCAGACATTCAATTCAACAATGAGCAGTTCTTC. Translated: CASSPDIQFNNEQFF. This rearrangement joins TRBV18 to TRBJ2-1; no reliable D call. V lost 2 bases and J lost 5, with 13 bases in between. The germline gives CDR1 KGHSH, CDR2 LQKENI. This CDR3 is 15 amino acids long.

This chain connects TRBV3-1 (or the pseudogene TRBV3-2) to TRBJ2-4; D is perhaps TRBD2 (6 bases). The CDR3 totals 18 residues. V gave up 4 bases and J gave up 1 base, with 20 bases separating them. Germline loops: CDR1 LGHDT, CDR2 YNNKEL (reference sequence). CDR3 sequence (DNA): TGTGCCAGCAGCCTCGGAATTCTGCGGGGATTCGCCAAAAACATTCAGTACTTC. This gives the protein CASSLGILRGFAKNIQYF.

The chain has TRBV5-6 and TRBJ2-3; maybe TRBD2 (6 bases). Trimming removed 1 base at V and 2 bases at J, with 14 bases between. CDR3 length: 16 residues. Germline V gene sequence: CDR1 SGHDT, CDR2 YYEEEE. CDR3 residues: CASSLKGGDFTDTQYF. CDR3 coding DNA: TGTGCCAGCAGCTTGAAAGGCGGGGACTTCACAGATACGCAGTATTTT.

This clone was seen only a few times. This sequence joins TRBV6-5 and TRBJ1-6, with D maybe TRBD1 (6 bases). The CDR3 contains 15 residues. In germline, CDR1 is MNHEY, CDR2 SVGAGI. V was trimmed by 0 bases and J by 9 bases, leaving 12 bases between them. CDR3 coding DNA: TGTGCCAGCAGTTACTCGGGGGCGCAGGGTTCACCCCTCCACTTT. Protein sequence: CASSYSGAQGSPLHF.

The V and J genes are TRBV24-1 and TRBJ2-3; 7 bases agree with TRBD1. The junction had 7 bases not matched to a gene; V was cut back by 3 bases and J by 5 bases. The CDR3 loop spans 15 amino acids. The germline gives CDR1 KGHDR, CDR2 SFDVKD. The CDR3 spells CATSDHLRQGDTQYF. The CDR3 DNA reads TGTGCCACCAGTGATCACCTACGACAGGGAGATACGCAGTATTTT.

V is TRBV4-1 and J is TRBJ2-6; D perhaps matches TRBD1 (6 bases). The CDR3 totals 20 residues. Germline V gives CDR1 MGHRA, CDR2 YSYEKL. V was trimmed by 0 bases and J by 1 base, leaving 19 bases between them. The CDR3 loop reads CASSQDSGQGFTSGANVLTF. CDR3 DNA sequence: TGCGCCAGCAGCCAAGATTCTGGGCAGGGGTTTACGTCTGGGGCCAACGTCCTGACTTTC.

On this clone: The junction and the germline gene differ at one end; a read error may be behind it. The rearrangement uses TRBV5-8 and TRBJ1-5; TRBD1 matches at 8 bases. Germline V gene lookup returns CDR1 SGHTS and CDR2 YDEGEE. There are 14 residues in the CDR3. In nucleotides, the CDR3 is TGTGCCAGCAGTTTGGACAGGGCGAGTCAGCCCCAGCATTTT. It encodes CASSLDRASQPQHF.

In its sample, this clone was seen once. The chain uses TRBV9 and TRBJ1-6; 8 nucleotides match TRBD1. This CDR3 region has 14 residues. The J segment lost 10 bases and the V segment lost 4 bases, leaving 7 bases of the junction unmatched. CDR1 is SGDLS and CDR2 is YYNGEE in the germline V gene. DNA for the CDR3: TGTGCCAGCAGCCCCCAGGGGGCGAGGTCACCCCTCCACTTT. Protein: CASSPQGARSPLHF.

The chain uses TRBV21-1 and TRBJ1-2. TRBV21-1 is a recognized pseudogene. The CDR3 spans 16 residues. The CDR3 region is CASTQRRDHGSTGYTF. CDR3 DNA: TGTGCCAGCACCCAAAGGAGAGACCACGGATCTACTGGCTACACCTTC.

This chain uses TRBV30 with TRBJ1-1; TRBD1 aligns across 8 bases. Germline CDR1 reads GTSNPN; CDR2 reads SVGIG (reference sequence). This CDR3 is built from 15 residues. Losses at the gene ends were 0 bases for V and 6 bases for J; bases not matched to a gene: 9. The CDR3 loop reads CAWSVLQGVGSEAFF. The CDR3 nucleotides read TGTGCCTGGAGTGTATTACAGGGGGTCGGCTCTGAAGCTTTCTTT. Supplemented by reference TRBV30 and TRBJ1-1, the full variable domain reads SQTIHQWPATLVQPVGSPLSLECTVEGTSNPNLYWYRQAAGRGLQLLFYSVGIGQISSEVPQNLSASRPQDRQFILSSKKLLLSDSGFYLCAWSVLQGVGSEAFFGQGTRLTVV.

The rearrangement links TRBV27 to TRBJ1-2; D remains unclear. The CDR3 runs 13 residues. Germline V CDR1 and CDR2: MNHEY, SMNVEV (reference sequence). The V end was cut by 3 bases, the J end by 6 bases, with 11 bases between. CDR3 nucleotides: TGTGCCAGCAGTTTGTCCGGGTTCAATGGCTACACCTTC. Protein: CASSLSGFNGYTF.

The chain has TRBV5-4 and TRBJ1-1; 8 bases agree with TRBD1. CDR1 and CDR2 from the germline V gene are SGHNT and YYREEE (reference sequence). V trimming: 4 bases; J trimming: 2 bases; junction bases outside the gene matches: 7. CDR3 length: 15 amino acids. This chain's CDR3 is CASSVNRGFNTEAFF. In nucleotides, the CDR3 is TGTGCCAGCAGCGTAAACAGGGGGTTTAACACTGAAGCTTTCTTT.

This clone was detected once. The rearrangement links TRBV5-1 to TRBJ2-7; D unclear. The V and J ends lost 0 bases and 0 bases respectively, with 13 bases between them. Looked up from germline, CDR1 is SGHRS and CDR2 is YFSETQ. This CDR3 contains 16 residues. The CDR3 loop is CASSLVSQSSSYEQYF. CDR3 in DNA: TGCGCCAGCAGCTTGGTTAGTCAGTCTAGCTCCTACGAGCAGTACTTC.

V and J are TRBV27 and TRBJ1-4, with 7 bases fitting TRBD1. With V trimmed by 5 bases and J by 5 bases, 14 bases remained unmatched. The germline V gene has CDR1 MNHEY and CDR2 SMNVEV (reference sequence). CDR3 length: 17 residues. The CDR3 DNA reads TGTGCCAGCAGTGCTGACAGGGTGGAAAACGGGAATGAAAAACTGTTTTTT. This codes for CASSADRVENGNEKLFF.

This chain uses TRBV30 with TRBJ2-5; a possible D gene is TRBD2 (6 bases). V shed 5 bases and J shed 5 bases, with 12 bases lying between them. The CDR3 runs to 12 residues. Germline CDR1 GTSNPN, CDR2 SVGIG (reference sequence). Written as DNA, the CDR3 is TGTGCCTGGGGACTTGGGGGGGAGACCCAGTACTTC. Translation gives CAWGLGGETQYF.

The chain recombines TRBV29-1 with TRBJ2-7; possible D gene TRBD2, 6 bases. Germline loops: CDR1 SQVTM, CDR2 ANQGSEA. CDR3 length equals 12 residues. Trimming took 1 base from V and 2 from J, leaving 6 bases between them. CDR3 sequence reads: CSVEGTTYEQYF. CDR3 sequence (DNA): TGCAGCGTTGAAGGGACTACCTACGAGCAGTACTTC.

The chain couples TRBV18 to TRBJ1-6; D gene unclear. CDR1 KGHSH and CDR2 LQKENI come from the germline V gene. CDR3 size: 12 residues. V shed 2 bases and J shed 11 bases, with 7 bases lying between them. DNA of the CDR3: TGTGCCAGCTCACCAGCGGTTCCACCCCTCCACTTT. This codes for CASSPAVPPLHF.